The entry below gives a single TCR beta chain sequence along with its context. Its antigen remains unknown. The data originate from a study of T cell repertoires in cytomegalovirus infection. TCRdb fed the reads into MiXCR, producing one record per CDR3 protein. The sample carries approximately 320,000 distinct CDR3 sequences, approximately 9.5% recorded once. J gave up 4 bases and V 6 bases, and 6 bases lay outside the gene matches. The CDR3 is 13 residues long. The germline V gene encodes CDR1 DFQATT and CDR2 SNEGSKA (reference sequence). Whole-study results and caveats: HLA-C-restricted CMV-specific TCR beta clonotypes were dominant in the ex vivo response. Frequencies of public TCR beta families were cumulated, and this identified carriers of CMV plus the relevant HLA.

The TCR was taken from a human donor in good health (CMV status not recorded). Some clones in this sample may be carry-over from other donors' samples. Sequences were obtained from PBMCs. The gene calls are TRBV20-1 and TRBJ1-2; 9 nucleotides match TRBD1. CDR3 in DNA: TGCAGTGCGAACAGGGGGCGAGGCTATGGCTACACCTTC. It codes for CSANRGRGYGYTF.